Listed below are T cell receptor beta chains from one sample, sequenced in a study of cytomegalovirus exposure and HLA in healthy donors. Some clones are missing from TCRdb's copy, which holds only in-frame ones; the method was immunoSEQ multiplex PCR. The data contain about 190,000 clones, 80% to 90% of them singletons. The specimen sequenced was PBMCs. Receptors originate from a man under 40 in good health and CMV-seronegative. Each CDR3 is given with its conserved first and last residue. Fields, in order: J gene, V gene, D gene, clone size, CDR3 length, CDR3 DNA, CDR3 protein. A D gene is named only where the DNA matches it firmly. Only some rows state a clone size, as once, few, many or a class for expanded clones.

J: TRBJ1-3
V: TRBV7-9
D: TRBD1
size: .
length: 19
DNA: TGTGCCAGCAGCTCGTACGACGGGACAGGGGCCAACTCTGGAAACACCATATATTTT
CDR3: CASSSYDGTGANSGNTIYF

J: TRBJ2-3
V: TRBV11-2
D: TRBD2
size: .
length: 18
DNA: TGTGCCAGCAGCCCCACTTGGCTGACTAGCGGTAGCACAGATACGCAGTATTTT
CDR3: CASSPTWLTSGSTDTQYF

J: TRBJ2-2
V: TRBV6-5
D: TRBD1
size: .
length: 15
DNA: TGTGCCAGCAGATTGACAGGGGATGACACCGGGGAGCTGTTTTTT
CDR3: CASRLTGDDTGELFF

J: TRBJ2-2
V: TRBV6-5
D: .
size: .
length: 15
DNA: TGTGCCAGCAGTTACTGGGGCCGTAACACCGGGGAGCTGTTTTTT
CDR3: CASSYWGRNTGELFF

J: TRBJ1-2
V: TRBV19
D: .
size: once
length: 13
DNA: TGTGCCAGTAGTATTTTTCTTAACTATGGCTACACCTTC
CDR3: CASSIFLNYGYTF

J: TRBJ1-6
V: TRBV2
D: TRBD1
size: .
length: 14
DNA: TGTGCCAGCAGAGACAGGGGGCAGAGTTCACCCCTCCACTTT
CDR3: CASRDRGQSSPLHF

J: TRBJ2-7
V: TRBV7-6
D: TRBD2
size: .
length: 15
DNA: TGTGCCAGCAGCTCCACTCTAGCGGAGGCCTACGAGCAGTACTTC
CDR3: CASSSTLAEAYEQYF

J: TRBJ2-7
V: TRBV28
D: TRBD2
size: once
length: 13
DNA: TGTGCCAGCGCGACTAGCGGAACCTACGAGCAGTACTTC
CDR3: CASATSGTYEQYF

J: TRBJ1-5
V: TRBV29-1
D: .
size: .
length: 13
DNA: TGCAGCGTTGAAGATAAAGCGGGTCAGCCCCAGCATTTT
CDR3: CSVEDKAGQPQHF

J: TRBJ1-1
V: TRBV5-4
D: TRBD1
size: .
length: 14
DNA: TGTGCCAGCAGCGTAACAGGGGGCGTCACTGAAGCTTTCTTT
CDR3: CASSVTGGVTEAFF

J: TRBJ1-3
V: TRBV5-1
D: TRBD1
size: .
length: 15
DNA: TGCGCCAGCAGCTCGACCGGGACAGGGAGGAACACCATATATTTT
CDR3: CASSSTGTGRNTIYF

J: TRBJ1-5
V: TRBV7-2
D: TRBD1
size: .
length: 16
DNA: TGTGCCAGCAGCCCTCAGGGGGCGGGGAGCAATCAGCCCCAGCATTTT
CDR3: CASSPQGAGSNQPQHF

J: TRBJ2-6
V: TRBV28
D: .
size: .
length: 14
DNA: TGTGCCGTGACCAGGAACTCTGGGGCCAACGTCCTGACTTTC
CDR3: CAVTRNSGANVLTF

J: TRBJ2-7
V: TRBV2
D: TRBD2
size: .
length: 14
DNA: TGTGCCAGCAGTGAAGGGACTAGCGGCTACGAGCAGTACTTC
CDR3: CASSEGTSGYEQYF

J: TRBJ2-7
V: TRBV5-4
D: TRBD1
size: few
length: 14
DNA: TGTGCCAGCAGCTTGGACAGGGGGTTTTACGAGCAGTACTTC
CDR3: CASSLDRGFYEQYF

J: TRBJ2-7
V: TRBV4-3
D: TRBD1
size: once
length: 15
DNA: TGCGCCAGCAGCCAAGGGTCAGGGGGTCTTTACGAGCAGTACTTC
CDR3: CASSQGSGGLYEQYF

J: TRBJ2-1
V: TRBV2
D: .
size: .
length: 15
DNA: TGTGCCAGCAGTCGTCGGGACTCCGAAATCAATGAGCAGTTCTTC
CDR3: CASSRRDSEINEQFF

J: TRBJ1-6
V: TRBV7-8
D: TRBD1
size: .
length: 15
DNA: TGTGCCAGCAGCTTGAGACAGGGCCGGGATTCACCCCTCCACTTT
CDR3: CASSLRQGRDSPLHF

J: TRBJ1-1
V: TRBV7-6
D: .
size: .
length: 14
DNA: TGTGCCAGCAGCTTAGGTGCGGAGAACACTGAAGCTTTCTTT
CDR3: CASSLGAENTEAFF

J: TRBJ2-3
V: TRBV6-4
D: .
size: .
length: 10
DNA: TGTGCCAGCGACAGGGATACGCAGTATTTT
CDR3: CASDRDTQYF

J: TRBJ1-6
V: TRBV28
D: .
size: few
length: 14
DNA: TGTGCCAGCAGTTTATCTCCTTTCTATTCACCCCTCCACTTT
CDR3: CASSLSPFYSPLHF

J: TRBJ2-3
V: TRBV6-5
D: .
size: .
length: 13
DNA: TGTGCCAGCAGTTACCCAGGTACAGATACGCAGTATTTT
CDR3: CASSYPGTDTQYF

J: TRBJ1-2
V: TRBV5-1
D: TRBD1
size: .
length: 14
DNA: TGCGCCAGCAGCTTGACAGGGGTGGAATCTGGCTACACCTTC
CDR3: CASSLTGVESGYTF

J: TRBJ2-2
V: TRBV5-1
D: .
size: .
length: 16
DNA: TGCGCCAGCAGCCCCTATGCGGGGATAAACACCGGGGAGCTGTTTTTT
CDR3: CASSPYAGINTGELFF

J: TRBJ2-2
V: TRBV6-4
D: TRBD1
size: .
length: 16
DNA: TGTGCCAGCAGTGAGATGACAGGGGGAGTGTCCGGGGAGCTGTTTTTT
CDR3: CASSEMTGGVSGELFF

J: TRBJ1-2
V: TRBV5-6
D: .
size: .
length: 13
DNA: TGTGCCAGCAGCTTGGTACAGCTTGCCGGCTACACCTTC
CDR3: CASSLVQLAGYTF

J: TRBJ2-7
V: TRBV25-1
D: .
size: .
length: 14
DNA: TGTGCCAGCAGTGTCTCAGGGTTCCCCTACGAGCAGTACTTC
CDR3: CASSVSGFPYEQYF

J: TRBJ2-1
V: TRBV11-2
D: .
size: .
length: 14
DNA: TGTGCCAGCCAGGACATTGGCTCCTACAATGAGCAGTTCTTC
CDR3: CASQDIGSYNEQFF

J: TRBJ1-1
V: TRBV10-3
D: .
size: .
length: 14
DNA: TGTGCCATCACCGACGACCGGGGGAACACTGAAGCTTTCTTT
CDR3: CAITDDRGNTEAFF

J: TRBJ2-2
V: TRBV11-3
D: .
size: .
length: 14
DNA: TGTGCCAGCAGCTCCCGAAGCGGCACCGGGGAGCTGTTTTTT
CDR3: CASSSRSGTGELFF

J: TRBJ1-4
V: TRBV7-9
D: .
size: .
length: 14
DNA: TGTGCCAGCAGCTTAGAAGGGGGTTGGGAAAAACTGTTTTTT
CDR3: CASSLEGGWEKLFF

J: TRBJ2-5
V: TRBV7-9
D: .
size: .
length: 12
DNA: TGTGCCAGCGGCGAGGTCCAAGAGACCCAGTACTTC
CDR3: CASGEVQETQYF

J: TRBJ2-7
V: TRBV6-5
D: TRBD1
size: .
length: 13
DNA: TGTGCCAGCAGCCGGGACAGGACCTACGAGCAGTACTTC
CDR3: CASSRDRTYEQYF

J: TRBJ2-1
V: TRBV6-4
D: TRBD1
size: few
length: 15
DNA: TGTGCCAGCAGTCCTACAACCACAGGGGGCGATGAGCAGTTCTTC
CDR3: CASSPTTTGGDEQFF

J: TRBJ2-4
V: TRBV5-4
D: TRBD2
size: .
length: 16
DNA: TGTGCCAGCAGCCTAGAAGTACTAGCGGGAGAAAACATTCAGTACTTC
CDR3: CASSLEVLAGENIQYF

J: TRBJ2-7
V: TRBV27
D: .
size: .
length: 13
DNA: TGTGCCAGCAGTTCCATAGGGGCATACGAGCAGTACTTC
CDR3: CASSSIGAYEQYF

J: TRBJ1-2
V: TRBV19
D: .
size: .
length: 12
DNA: TGTGCCAGTAGTATAAGCGGCTATGGCTACACCTTC
CDR3: CASSISGYGYTF

J: TRBJ2-1
V: TRBV6-5
D: .
size: .
length: 15
DNA: TGTGCCAGCAGTGTGGGCACAGGGACCTACAATGAGCAGTTCTTC
CDR3: CASSVGTGTYNEQFF

J: TRBJ2-3
V: TRBV5-1
D: TRBD1
size: .
length: 16
DNA: TGCGCCAGCAGCTTGGAAGGACAGGGAGTCACAGATACGCAGTATTTT
CDR3: CASSLEGQGVTDTQYF

J: TRBJ1-4
V: TRBV10-3
D: TRBD1
size: .
length: 13
DNA: TGTGCCATCAGGGGACAGGGTGAGGAAAAACTGTTTTTT
CDR3: CAIRGQGEEKLFF

J: TRBJ2-3
V: TRBV6-6
D: .
size: .
length: 13
DNA: TGTGCCAGCACCCCGGGTAACACAGATACGCAGTATTTT
CDR3: CASTPGNTDTQYF

J: TRBJ2-1
V: TRBV9
D: .
size: .
length: 15
DNA: TGTGCCAGCAGCGTAAGAGGGGACAACTACAATGAGCAGTTCTTC
CDR3: CASSVRGDNYNEQFF

J: TRBJ1-1
V: TRBV28
D: TRBD1
size: .
length: 16
DNA: TGTGCCAGCAGTTCCGTGACAGGGACCCGGGACACTGAAGCTTTCTTT
CDR3: CASSSVTGTRDTEAFF

J: TRBJ1-5
V: TRBV19
D: .
size: .
length: 15
DNA: TGTGCCAGTACCCTAACGGGGGAAGGGAATCAGCCCCAGCATTTT
CDR3: CASTLTGEGNQPQHF

J: TRBJ1-2
V: TRBV5-1
D: .
size: .
length: 13
DNA: TGCGCCAGCAGCTTGGTACCGGAGTATGGCTACACCTTC
CDR3: CASSLVPEYGYTF

J: TRBJ2-7
V: TRBV28
D: TRBD1
size: .
length: 15
DNA: TGTGCCAGCAGTTTATGGGCGACAGGGGCCTACGAGCAGTACTTC
CDR3: CASSLWATGAYEQYF

J: TRBJ2-2
V: TRBV5-1
D: .
size: .
length: 13
DNA: TGCGCCAGCAGCTCACGGGAATCCGGGGAGCTGTTTTTT
CDR3: CASSSRESGELFF

J: TRBJ2-1
V: TRBV7-9
D: TRBD1
size: .
length: 16
DNA: TGTGCCAGCAGCTTAACCGGGACAGGGGAGTACAATGAGCAGTTCTTC
CDR3: CASSLTGTGEYNEQFF

J: TRBJ2-5
V: TRBV7-8
D: .
size: .
length: 14
DNA: TGTGCCAGCAGCCAACAGACTACGTCGGAGACCCAGTACTTC
CDR3: CASSQQTTSETQYF

J: TRBJ1-2
V: TRBV6-1
D: .
size: .
length: 14
DNA: TGTGCCAGCAGTTCCGGGACTTCGGGGGGGGGCTACACCTTC
CDR3: CASSSGTSGGGYTF

J: TRBJ2-1
V: TRBV4-1
D: TRBD2
size: .
length: 14
DNA: TGCGCCAGCAAGACTAGCGGGGGGGACAATGAGCAGTTCTTC
CDR3: CASKTSGGDNEQFF

J: TRBJ2-5
V: TRBV7-2
D: TRBD2
size: once
length: 15
DNA: TGTGCCAGCAGCTCCCGGTTGACTAGCGGGGAGACCCAGTACTTC
CDR3: CASSSRLTSGETQYF

J: TRBJ1-2
V: TRBV7-9
D: .
size: .
length: 14
DNA: TGTGCCAGCAGCCCGACTGCACGGGACTATGGCTACACCTTC
CDR3: CASSPTARDYGYTF

J: TRBJ2-3
V: TRBV6-6
D: .
size: .
length: 14
DNA: TGTGCCAGCAGTTACGCTGAGGTCTTAGCAACGCAGTATTTT
CDR3: CASSYAEVLATQYF

J: TRBJ2-7
V: TRBV5-5
D: .
size: .
length: 15
DNA: TGTGCCAGCAGCTTGGTTCCAGGGGAGAGGTACGAGCAGTACTTC
CDR3: CASSLVPGERYEQYF